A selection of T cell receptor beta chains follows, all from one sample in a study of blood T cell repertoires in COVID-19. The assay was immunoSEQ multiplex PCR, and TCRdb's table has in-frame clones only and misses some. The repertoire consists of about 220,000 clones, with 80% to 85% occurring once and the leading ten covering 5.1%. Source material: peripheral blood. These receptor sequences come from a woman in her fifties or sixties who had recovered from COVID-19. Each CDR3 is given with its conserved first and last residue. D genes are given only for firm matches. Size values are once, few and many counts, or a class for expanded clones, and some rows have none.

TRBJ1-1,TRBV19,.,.,CASSIGGAGYTEAFF,TGTGCCAGTAGCATCGGGGGGGCCGGGTACACTGAAGCTTTCTTT
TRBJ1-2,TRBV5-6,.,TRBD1,CASSSDRGYGYTF,TGTGCCAGCAGCTCGGACAGGGGCTATGGCTACACCTTC
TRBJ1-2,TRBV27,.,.,CASSSFLLKANYGYTF,TGTGCCAGCAGTTCGTTTCTACTGAAAGCTAACTATGGCTACACCTTC
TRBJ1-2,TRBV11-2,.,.,CASSLDLMGYTF,TGTGCCAGCAGCTTAGATCTAATGGGCTACACCTTC
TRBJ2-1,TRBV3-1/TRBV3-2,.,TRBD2,CASSQGYLAGGPGDEQFF,TGTGCCAGCAGCCAAGGTTATCTAGCGGGGGGCCCCGGCGATGAGCAGTTCTTC
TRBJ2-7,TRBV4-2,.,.,CASSQVSSISYEQYF,TGTGCCAGCAGCCAAGTTAGTTCTATCTCCTACGAGCAGTACTTC
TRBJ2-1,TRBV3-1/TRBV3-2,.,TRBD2,CASSPHLGLAGGPSYNEQFF,TGTGCCAGCAGCCCTCACCTAGGACTAGCGGGGGGGCCCTCCTACAATGAGCAGTTCTTC
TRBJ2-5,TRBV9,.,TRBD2,CASSPGRTSGGAYRETQYF,TGTGCCAGCAGCCCCGGGCGGACTAGCGGGGGGGCCTACCGGGAGACCCAGTACTTC
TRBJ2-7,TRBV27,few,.,CASSPVGGSEQYF,TGTGCCAGCAGTCCGGTGGGGGGATCCGAGCAGTACTTC
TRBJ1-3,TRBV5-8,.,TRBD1,CASSRPDRAGNTIYF,TGTGCCAGCAGCCGCCCGGACAGGGCGGGAAACACCATATATTTT
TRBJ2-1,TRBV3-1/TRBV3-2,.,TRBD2,CASSQTPGLAGTYNEQFF,TGTGCCAGCAGCCAAACCCCCGGACTAGCGGGGACCTACAATGAGCAGTTCTTC
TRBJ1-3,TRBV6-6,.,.,CASSYSSGVVGNTIYF,TGTGCCAGCAGTTACTCATCGGGGGTCGTTGGAAACACCATATATTTT
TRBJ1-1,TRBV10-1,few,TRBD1,CASRQGVNTEAFF,TGCGCCAGCCGACAGGGAGTGAACACTGAAGCTTTCTTT
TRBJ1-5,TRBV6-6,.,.,CASSRGGAHQPQHF,TGTGCCAGCAGCCGGGGAGGGGCCCATCAGCCCCAGCATTTT
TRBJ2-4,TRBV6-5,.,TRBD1,CASSPGQGSYIQYF,TGTGCCAGCAGCCCGGGACAGGGGTCGTACATTCAGTACTTC
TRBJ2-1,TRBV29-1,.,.,CSPLTEYNEQFF,TGCAGCCCCCTGACGGAGTACAATGAGCAGTTCTTC
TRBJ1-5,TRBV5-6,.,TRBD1,CASSLQGLAQPQHF,TGTGCCAGCAGCCTACAGGGGTTGGCTCAGCCCCAGCATTTT
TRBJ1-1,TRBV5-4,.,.,CASSAFAVFGEAFF,TGTGCCAGCAGCGCGTTCGCGGTTTTCGGTGAAGCTTTCTTT
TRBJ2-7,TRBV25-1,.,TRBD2,CASSEFYSGGKSYEQYF,TGTGCCAGCAGTGAATTTTACAGCGGGGGGAAGTCCTACGAGCAGTACTTC
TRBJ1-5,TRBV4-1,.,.,CASSPAGTTNQPQHF,TGCGCCAGCAGCCCTGCCGGGACAACTAATCAGCCCCAGCATTTT
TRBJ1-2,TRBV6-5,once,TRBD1,CASRRQGNYGYTF,TGTGCCAGCAGGCGACAGGGGAACTATGGCTACACCTTC
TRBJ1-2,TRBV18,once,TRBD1,CASSPRTGDYGYTF,TGTGCCAGCTCCCCTAGGACAGGGGACTATGGCTACACCTTC
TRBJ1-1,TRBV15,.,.,CATSIQLNTEAFF,TGTGCCACCAGCATACAGCTGAACACTGAAGCTTTCTTT
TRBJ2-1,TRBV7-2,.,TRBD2,CASSPTSGGGNNEQFF,TGTGCCAGCAGCCCGACTAGCGGGGGGGGAAACAATGAGCAGTTCTTC
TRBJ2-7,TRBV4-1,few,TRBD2,CASSQRLRASGGRLSYEQYF,TGCGCCAGCAGCCAAAGGTTGCGGGCTAGCGGGGGCCGCCTCTCCTACGAGCAGTACTTC
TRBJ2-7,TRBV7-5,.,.,CARSFAGVSSYEQYF,TGTGCCAGAAGCTTTGCAGGGGTTTCCTCCTACGAGCAGTACTTC
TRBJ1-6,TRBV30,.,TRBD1,CAMDRGNSPLHF,TGTGCCATGGACAGGGGTAATTCACCCCTCCACTTT
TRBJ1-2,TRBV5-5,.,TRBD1,CASSPLPDRGNGYTF,TGTGCCAGCAGCCCCCTACCGGACAGGGGGAATGGCTACACCTTC
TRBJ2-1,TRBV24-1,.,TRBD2,CATSDPASGGLNEQFF,TGTGCCACCAGTGATCCGGCTAGCGGGGGGTTGAATGAGCAGTTCTTC
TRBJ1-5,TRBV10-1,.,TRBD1,CASSTGDSNQPQHF,TGCGCCAGCAGTACAGGGGATAGCAATCAGCCCCAGCATTTT
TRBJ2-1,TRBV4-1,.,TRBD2,CASSPEGTSGDNEQFF,TGCGCCAGCAGTCCAGAAGGGACTAGCGGGGACAATGAGCAGTTCTTC
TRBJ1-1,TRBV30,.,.,CAWSFLAGVNTEAFF,TGTGCCTGGAGCTTCCTGGCAGGGGTGAACACTGAAGCTTTCTTT
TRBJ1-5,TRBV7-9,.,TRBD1,CASSRDRASNQPQHF,TGTGCCAGCAGCCGGGACAGGGCCAGCAATCAGCCCCAGCATTTT
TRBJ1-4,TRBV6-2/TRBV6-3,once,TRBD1,CASSPRQGAGDEKLFF,TGTGCCAGCAGCCCTAGGCAGGGGGCAGGGGATGAAAAACTGTTTTTT
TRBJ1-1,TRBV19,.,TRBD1,CASSMETGTMNTEAFF,TGTGCCAGTAGTATGGAGACAGGGACGATGAACACTGAAGCTTTCTTT
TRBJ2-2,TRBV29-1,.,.,CSVTGLRTGELFF,TGCAGCGTCACAGGGTTGAGAACCGGGGAGCTGTTTTTT
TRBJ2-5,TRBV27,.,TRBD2,CASSPLPGLADQETQYF,TGTGCCAGCAGTCCACTCCCGGGACTAGCGGACCAAGAGACCCAGTACTTC
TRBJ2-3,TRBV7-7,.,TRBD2,CASSPGTSGWSTDTQYF,TGTGCTAGCAGCCCTGGGACTAGCGGTTGGAGCACAGATACGCAGTATTTT
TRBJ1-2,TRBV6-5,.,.,CASRAGGEGYGYTF,TGTGCCAGCAGAGCTGGGGGGGAGGGCTATGGCTACACCTTC
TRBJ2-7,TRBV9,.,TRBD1,CASGTGLYEQYF,TGTGCCAGCGGGACAGGGTTGTACGAGCAGTACTTC
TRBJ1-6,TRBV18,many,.,CASSPEGQGSPLHF,TGTGCCAGCTCACCGGAGGGGCAGGGTTCACCCCTCCACTTT
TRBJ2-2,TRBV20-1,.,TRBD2,CSASQRKGLANTGELFF,TGCAGTGCTAGTCAAAGAAAGGGACTAGCGAACACCGGGGAGCTGTTTTTT
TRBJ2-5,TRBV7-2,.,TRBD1,CASSLTGGRQETQYF,TGTGCCAGCAGCTTGACAGGGGGCCGCCAAGAGACCCAGTACTTC
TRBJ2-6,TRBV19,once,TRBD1,CASSHGDRGGTGANVLTF,TGTGCCAGTAGCCACGGGGACAGGGGAGGGACAGGGGCCAACGTCCTGACTTTC
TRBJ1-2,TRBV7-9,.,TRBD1,CASSWGQGQVGYTF,TGTGCCAGCAGCTGGGGACAGGGTCAGGTCGGCTACACCTTC
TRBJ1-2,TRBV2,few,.,CASSDVRGSYGYTF,TGTGCCAGCAGTGATGTTCGCGGCAGCTATGGCTACACCTTC